The present T cell receptor (beta chain) was sequenced within a study of cytotoxic CD8 clonotypes in ibrutinib-treated CLL. Across the study: Within the patient group, 11 were relapsed/refractory and some 15 treatment-naive, and 17 were IGHV unmutated.

This clone showed up just a few times. This CDR3 spans 14 amino acids. Trimming cost V 6 bases and J 4 bases; bases outside gene matches: 5. Germline CDR1 MDHEN, CDR2 SYDVKM. TCRdb's table, derived via immunoSEQ multiplex PCR, lists solely in-frame clones and lacks some. The data hold more than 150,000 clones, with about 72% observed a single time. The chain recombines TRBV28 with TRBJ1-5; 8 bases are a match to TRBD1. This clonotype originated in a human donor with chronic lymphocytic leukemia. Specimen: PBMCs, collected after 24 months of ibrutinib treatment. The CDR3 sequence is CASSRTGRNQPQHF. Written as DNA, the CDR3 is TGTGCCAGCAGCCGGACAGGGAGGAATCAGCCCCAGCATTTT.